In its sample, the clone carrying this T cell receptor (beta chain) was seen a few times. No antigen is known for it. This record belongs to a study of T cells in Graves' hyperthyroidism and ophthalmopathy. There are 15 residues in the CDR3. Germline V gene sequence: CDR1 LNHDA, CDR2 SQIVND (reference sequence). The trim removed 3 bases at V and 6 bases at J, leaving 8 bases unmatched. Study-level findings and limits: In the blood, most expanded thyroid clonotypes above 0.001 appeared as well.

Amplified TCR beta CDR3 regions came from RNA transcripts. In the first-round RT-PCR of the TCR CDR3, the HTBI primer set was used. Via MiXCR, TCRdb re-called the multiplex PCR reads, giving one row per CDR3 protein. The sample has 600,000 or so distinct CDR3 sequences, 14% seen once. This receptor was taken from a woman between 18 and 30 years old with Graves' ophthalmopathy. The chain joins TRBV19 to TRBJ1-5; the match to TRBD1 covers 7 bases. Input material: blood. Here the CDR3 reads CASSIRRGRSQPQHF. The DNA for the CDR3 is TGTGCCAGTAGTATTCGTAGGGGGCGAAGTCAGCCCCAGCATTTT.